This T cell receptor (beta chain) was captured in a study of blood T cell repertoires in COVID-19. Profiling relied on immunoSEQ multiplex PCR, and the TCRdb table lists in-frame clones only, not all of them. The sample shows 250,000 to 350,000 clones, roughly 90% of them seen only once. Sequenced: peripheral blood. The TCR sequence derives from an older woman with acute or convalescent COVID-19.

This chain's CDR3 is CARTRDSIRNTEAFF. For the CDR3, the DNA is TGTGCCAGGACCCGGGACAGCATTAGGAACACTGAAGCTTTCTTT. This chain uses TRBV2 with TRBJ1-1, with 7 bases identical to TRBD1. The CDR3 is made up of 15 amino acids. J gave up 1 base and V 9 bases, and 11 bases lay outside the gene matches. Germline-derived CDR1 and CDR2 are SNHLY and FYNNEI.